The present entry profiles one T cell receptor (beta chain) with its context. Its target is not known. CDR1 is SGHDN, CDR2 FVKESK, per germline. The CDR3 spans 15 residues. The ends were cut back, 4 bases at V and 1 base at J, with 13 bases in the middle. TCRdb itself ran the PCR reads through MiXCR, one entry per CDR3 protein. The sample holds about 510,000 distinct CDR3 sequences, around a fifth seen once. These data are taken from a study of molecular identifiers for immune sequencing clone quantification. Study results and limitations: Same-barcode identical TCR molecules could make highly expanded clones look smaller than they are.

The clonotype originates from a human donor in good health. Some libraries in this study had Jurkat cell RNA spiked in. This rearrangement joins TRBV14 to TRBJ1-1; D is perhaps TRBD1 (5 bases). The material sequenced was naive CD8+ T cells from blood, with Jurkat cell RNA spiked in. Noted subset: FACS-sorted CD8+CD4-CCR7+CD45RA+ naive T cells. CDR3 DNA: TGTGCCAGCAGCCCCAAGTCAGGGAAGAACACTGAAGCTTTCTTT. Its translation is CASSPKSGKNTEAFF.